The text below deals with one T cell receptor beta chain. Its antigen is undetermined. The entry originates in a study of shared clonotypes between healthy human individuals. Study-level points and caveats: The expectation was that sequencing depth would affect clonotype sharing among donors. What naive subsets generally showed was a larger estimated richness than memory subsets showed.

CDR3 length: 16 residues. The V and J ends lost 8 bases and 3 bases, in that order; junction bases with no gene match: 13. Germline V CDR1 and CDR2: MDHEN, SYDVKM. The study ran the assay at deep level. Generated by immunoSEQ multiplex PCR, the TCRdb table keeps only in-frame clones and is missing some. This table holds over 2 million clones, around 92% found once. This TCR was sampled from a man aged 18 to 30 in good health. Some clones in this sample may be carry-over from other donors' samples. The specimen sequenced was naive CD4+ T cells from PBMCs. The subset: CD45RA+ positively selected. The rearrangement links TRBV28 to TRBJ1-2; 9 bases line up with TRBD1. The CDR3 coding sequence is TGTGCCAGCCTTCGGTGGACAGGGGCTCCGGACTATGGCTACACCTTC. This sequence encodes CASLRWTGAPDYGYTF.